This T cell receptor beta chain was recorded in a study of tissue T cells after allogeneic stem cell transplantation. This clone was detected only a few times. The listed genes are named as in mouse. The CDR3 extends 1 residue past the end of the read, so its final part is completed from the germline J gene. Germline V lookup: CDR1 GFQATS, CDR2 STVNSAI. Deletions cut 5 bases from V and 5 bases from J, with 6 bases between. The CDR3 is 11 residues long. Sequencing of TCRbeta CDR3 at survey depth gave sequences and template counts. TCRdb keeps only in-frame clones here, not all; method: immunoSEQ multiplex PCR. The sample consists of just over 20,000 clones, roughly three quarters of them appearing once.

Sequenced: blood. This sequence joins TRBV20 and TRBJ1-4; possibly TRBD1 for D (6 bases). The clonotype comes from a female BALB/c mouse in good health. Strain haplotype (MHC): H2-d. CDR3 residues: CGAGTNERLFF. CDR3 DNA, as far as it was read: TGTGGTGCTGGGACAAACGAAAGATTATTT. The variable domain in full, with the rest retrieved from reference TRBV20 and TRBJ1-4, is GALVYQYPRRTICKSGTSMRMECQAVGFQATSVAWYRQSPQKTFELIALSTVNSAIKYEQNFTQEKFPISHPNLSFSSMTVLNAYLEDRGLYLCGAGTNERLFFGHGTKLSVL.